These 28 T cell receptor beta chains were sequenced from one sample in a study of cytomegalovirus exposure and HLA in healthy donors. Primers for the PCR totalled 60 Vbeta and 13 Jbeta. TCRdb's copy holds only in-frame clones and misses some; the assay was immunoSEQ multiplex PCR. The sample records 95,000 to 150,000 clones, approximately 80% being singletons. Specimen: PBMCs. The receptor source for this set is a man in his forties in good health and CMV-seronegative.

The CDR3 loop is CASSEVAGVFSGDTQYF. The DNA for the CDR3 is TGTGCCAGCAGTGAGGTTGCAGGGGTTTTTTCCGGAGATACGCAGTATTTT. The V and J genes are TRBV6-1 and TRBJ2-3; D is perhaps TRBD1 (6 bases). Trimming removed 3 bases from V and 5 bases from J, with 21 bases in between. The germline V gene encodes CDR1 MNHNS and CDR2 SASEGT. CDR3 size: 17 residues.

The CDR3 spells CASSPNGRGLYEQYF. CDR3 nucleotide sequence: TGTGCCAGTAGTCCCAATGGCAGGGGTCTCTACGAGCAGTACTTC. The chain is built from TRBV19 and TRBJ2-7; D perhaps matches TRBD1 (6 bases). Trimming removed 5 bases at V and 3 bases at J, with 17 bases between. Per germline, CDR1 LNHDA and CDR2 SQIVND (reference sequence). The CDR3 covers 15 residues.

This rearrangement joins TRBV4-2 to TRBJ2-2; 7 positions match TRBD2. V lost 0 bases and J lost 6; bases outside the gene matches: 7. The CDR3 is 16 amino acids. CDR1 is LGHNA and CDR2 is YNFKEQ in the germline V gene. The CDR3 sequence: CASSQEAAGISGELFF. CDR3 bases: TGTGCCAGCAGCCAAGAAGCAGCGGGGATATCCGGGGAGCTGTTTTTT.

This chain uses TRBV29-1 with TRBJ1-2, with TRBD1 matching over 8 bases. Losses at the gene ends were 7 bases for V and 3 bases for J; bases not matched to a gene: 13. CDR3 length: 15 residues. From germline, CDR1 is SQVTM and CDR2 ANQGSEA. In DNA form, the CDR3 reads TGCAGCGCGCCCGACCCCGACAGGGGTCACTATGGCTACACCTTC. Amino acid sequence: CSAPDPDRGHYGYTF.

Remarks on this clone: Other DNA variants within this sample encode the same CDR3. The rearrangement links TRBV9 to TRBJ1-2; D perhaps matches TRBD1 (6 bases). The CDR3 has 16 amino acids. V was shortened by 3 bases and J by 3 bases, with 18 bases between the two germline ends. Germline V CDR1 and CDR2: SGDLS, YYNGEE. Here the CDR3 reads CASSADIGQIYYGYTF. In DNA, the CDR3 is TGTGCCAGCAGCGCGGATATCGGACAGATCTACTATGGCTACACCTTC.

This clone was counted once. The chain is built from TRBV20-1 and TRBJ2-1, with no clear D. The CDR3 covers 11 residues. V lost 0 bases, J lost 8 bases, and 5 bases lay in between. Germline V gene data show CDR1 as DFQATT and CDR2 as SNEGSKA (reference sequence). CDR3 nucleotides: TGCAGTGCTAGAGAGTATCATGAGCAGTTCTTC. This sequence encodes CSAREYHEQFF.

This clone was counted only a few times. Other DNA sequences in the sample encode the same CDR3. The chain uses TRBV7-9 and TRBJ1-6, with 7 bases fitting TRBD1. J lost 6 bases, V lost 6 bases, and 5 bases had no gene match. The CDR3 covers 14 residues. Germline loops: CDR1 SEHNR, CDR2 FQNEAQ (reference sequence). The CDR3 spells CASSPGQTNSPLHF. The CDR3 region has the DNA TGTGCCAGCAGTCCGGGACAGACTAATTCACCCCTCCACTTT.

The chain carries TRBV18 and TRBJ2-7, with D tentatively TRBD1 (6 bases). The CDR3 extends over 14 amino acids. Germline V gene data show CDR1 as KGHSH and CDR2 as LQKENI. Trimming cost V 5 bases and J 1 base, with 12 bases left between them. DNA for the CDR3: TGTGCCAGCTCAACCGGGACACAATCCTACGAGCAGTACTTC. Its translation is CASSTGTQSYEQYF.

Remarks on this clone: The junction differs from germline at one of its ends, possibly a read error. The chain links TRBV5-8 to TRBJ2-4; perhaps TRBD2 as D (5 bases). CDR3 length equals 15 residues. Germline V gene data show CDR1 as SGHTS and CDR2 as YDEGEE. CDR3 in DNA: TGTGCCAGCAGCTGGATTGGACCTCGGGGAAACAGTCAGTACTTC. It translates to CASSWIGPRGNSQYF.

The J gene is TRBJ2-7, the V gene TRBV6-5; 10 nucleotides align to TRBD1. V shed 6 bases and J 5 bases; nucleotides not matched to a gene: 10. CDR1 and CDR2 from the germline V gene are MNHEY and SVGAGI. The CDR3 spans 15 residues. The CDR3 DNA follows: TGTGCCAGCAGCAAAGGGGGACAGGGGAGCCACGAGCAGTACTTC. Protein sequence: CASSKGGQGSHEQYF.

Only a few counts were recorded for this clone. The chain links TRBV15 to TRBJ1-1; weak D call: TRBD1 (6 bases). Germline values: CDR1 LNHNV, CDR2 YYDKDF (reference sequence). Trimming cost V 5 bases and J 0 bases, with 10 bases left between them. The CDR3 has 14 amino acids. This CDR3 reads CATSGGDMNTEAFF. CDR3 in DNA: TGTGCCACCAGCGGGGGGGACATGAACACTGAAGCTTTCTTT.

V gene TRBV7-9 combines with J gene TRBJ1-4; a possible D gene is TRBD1 (5 bases). V shed 2 bases and J shed 3 bases, with 10 bases lying between them. Germline V CDR1 and CDR2: SEHNR, FQNEAQ (reference sequence). The CDR3 covers 15 residues. Written as DNA, the CDR3 is TGTGCCAGCAGCTTATTAATAGGGGCTAATGAAAAACTGTTTTTT. As protein: CASSLLIGANEKLFF. Combining the CDR3 with reference TRBV7-9 and TRBJ1-4 gives the whole variable domain DTGVSQNPRHKITKRGQNVTFRCDPISEHNRLYWYRQTLGQGPEFLTYFQNEAQLEKSRLLSDRFSAERPKGSFSTLEIQRTEQGDSAMYLCASSLLIGANEKLFFGSGTQLSVL.

The rearrangement links TRBV11-2 to TRBJ1-1, with TRBD1 matching 7 bases. Germline V gene data show CDR1 as SGHAT and CDR2 as FQNNGV. This CDR3 has 13 amino acids. V gave up 4 bases and J gave up 5 bases; unmatched junction bases: 4. CDR3 DNA sequence: TGTGCCAGCAGCTCCACGACAGGGACTGAAGCTTTCTTT. The encoded protein is CASSSTTGTEAFF.

This chain links TRBV14 with TRBJ2-1; 11 bases align to TRBD2. This CDR3 spans 14 amino acids. V shed 6 bases and J 9 bases; nucleotides not matched to a gene: 7. The germline CDR1 and CDR2 sequences are SGHDN and FVKESK. CDR3 loop: CASSPTSGVFEQFF. The CDR3 bases are TGTGCCAGCAGTCCGACTAGCGGGGTGTTTGAGCAGTTCTTC.

The V and J genes are TRBV7-2 and TRBJ1-2; tentatively, D is TRBD1 (6 bases). Trimming removed 1 base at V and 5 bases at J, with 11 bases between. The germline gives CDR1 SGHTA, CDR2 FQGNSA. This CDR3 is built from 14 residues. CDR3 region: CASSLGVGQYGYTF. CDR3 coding DNA: TGTGCCAGCAGCTTAGGGGTTGGACAGTATGGCTACACCTTC.

This clone was seen a single time. The chain joins TRBV30 to TRBJ2-7, with 9 bases lining up with TRBD1. CDR3 length: 13 amino acids. Germline-derived CDR1 and CDR2 are GTSNPN and SVGIG (reference sequence). J lost 4 bases, V lost 2 bases, and 3 bases had no gene match. The chain's CDR3 is CAWSSGQGYEQYF. The CDR3 DNA follows: TGTGCCTGGAGTTCGGGACAGGGTTACGAGCAGTACTTC.

The CDR3 bases are TGTGCCAGCAGCGTCGGAGCAGGGGGCGTTACCGGGGAGCTGTTTTTT. Translating gives CASSVGAGGVTGELFF. The chain couples TRBV9 to TRBJ2-2; 8 bases are a match to TRBD1. CDR1 SGDLS and CDR2 YYNGEE come from the germline V gene. V trimming: 2 bases; J trimming: 5 bases; junction bases outside the gene matches: 8. The CDR3 sequence is 16 residues long.

The chain employs TRBV11-2 and TRBJ2-5; 7 nucleotides line up with TRBD2. Per germline, CDR1 SGHAT and CDR2 FQNNGV. V trimming: 5 bases; J trimming: 5 bases; junction bases outside the gene matches: 8. CDR3 length equals 14 residues. The chain's CDR3 is CASSPRRGRETQYF. In nucleotides, the CDR3 is TGTGCCAGCAGCCCTCGGCGGGGGAGGGAGACCCAGTACTTC. Full variable domain (missing parts from reference TRBV11-2 and TRBJ2-5): EAGVAQSPRYKIIEKRQSVAFWCNPISGHATLYWYQQILGQGPKLLIQFQNNGVVDDSQLPKDRFSAERLKGVDSTLKIQPAKLEDSAVYLCASSPRRGRETQYFGPGTRLLVL.

A few counts support this clone. J is TRBJ2-3 and V is TRBV11-2; D not certain. The germline CDR1 and CDR2 sequences are SGHAT and FQNNGV. Trimming removed 2 bases from V and 7 bases from J, with 4 bases in between. This CDR3 spans 11 amino acids. In DNA form, the CDR3 reads TGTGCCAGCAGCTTATCAAATACGCAGTATTTT. Encoded protein: CASSLSNTQYF.

The rearrangement joins TRBV7-9 to TRBJ2-2; D is perhaps TRBD1 (5 bases). The CDR3 has 15 residues. V was shortened by 2 bases and J by 3 bases, with 10 bases between the two germline ends. Germline V CDR1 and CDR2: SEHNR, FQNEAQ (reference sequence). As DNA, the CDR3 is TGTGCCAGCAGCTTAAATCCAGGGCACACCGGGGAGCTGTTTTTT. Protein sequence: CASSLNPGHTGELFF.

This clone came up a few times. The chain recombines TRBV7-3 with TRBJ1-1; D gene unclear. Trimming removed 1 base from V and 4 bases from J, with 7 bases in between. The CDR3 spans 13 residues. CDR1 and CDR2 (germline): SGHTA, FQGTGA. CDR3 loop: CASSLSYRTEAFF. The CDR3, as DNA: TGTGCCAGCAGCTTAAGTTATCGCACTGAAGCTTTCTTT.

The chain joins TRBV10-3 to TRBJ1-2; D ambiguous. The germline CDR1 and CDR2 sequences are ENHRY and SYGVKD. Trimming cost V 2 bases and J 7 bases, with 17 bases left between them. The CDR3 has 15 amino acids. CDR3 sequence reads: CAISERSGSPAGYTF. CDR3 coding DNA: TGTGCCATCAGTGAGAGGAGTGGGAGCCCGGCTGGCTACACCTTC.

This clone has a single count. The genes are TRBV4-3 and TRBJ2-5, with 8 bases lining up with TRBD1. Trimming removed 3 bases from V and 0 bases from J; junction bases left unmatched: 3. Germline V gives CDR1 LGHNA, CDR2 YSLEER. The CDR3 has 15 residues. The CDR3 sequence is CASSQEDRDQETQYF. CDR3 in DNA: TGCGCCAGCAGCCAGGAGGACAGGGACCAAGAGACCCAGTACTTC.

J is TRBJ2-6 and V is TRBV5-1; 8 nucleotides line up with TRBD1. Looked up from germline, CDR1 is SGHRS and CDR2 is YFSETQ. The V gene end was trimmed by 4 bases and the J gene end by 4 bases; junction bases not matched to a gene: 4. This CDR3 has 15 residues. CDR3 in DNA: TGCGCCAGCAGCGAACGGGACAGGGGGGCCAACGTCCTGACTTTC. Protein: CASSERDRGANVLTF.

This clone was observed a single time. The chain is built from TRBV5-1 and TRBJ1-1; TRBD1 might be the D (5 bases). V was pared by 1 base and J by 5 bases, with 6 bases between. The CDR3 consists of 12 residues. The germline V gene encodes CDR1 SGHRS and CDR2 YFSETQ. CDR3 coding DNA: TGCGCCAGCAGCTTGAAGGGGACTGAAGCTTTCTTT. Translating it yields CASSLKGTEAFF.

The rearrangement links TRBV19 to TRBJ2-7; no definite D call. CDR3 size: 14 residues. V was shortened by 4 bases and J by 0 bases, with 10 bases between the two germline ends. Germline lookup yields CDR1 LNHDA and CDR2 SQIVND (reference sequence). This chain's CDR3 is CASSTLLSSYEQYF. CDR3 bases: TGTGCCAGTAGTACGCTATTGAGCTCCTACGAGCAGTACTTC.

The chain links TRBV11-2 to TRBJ2-7, with D possibly matching TRBD1 (6 bases). This CDR3 is 14 amino acids long. The ends were cut back, 5 bases at V and 4 bases at J, with 15 bases in the middle. Germline lookup yields CDR1 SGHAT and CDR2 FQNNGV. CDR3 residues: CASSKQGQQYEQYF. The CDR3 coding sequence is TGTGCCAGCAGCAAGCAGGGACAACAATACGAGCAGTACTTC.

This clone was detected a few times. The chain combines TRBV27 with TRBJ2-5, with D unclear. The CDR3 runs 13 residues. Trimming removed 3 bases from V and 3 bases from J, with 8 bases in between. CDR1 MNHEY and CDR2 SMNVEV come from the germline V gene (reference sequence). CDR3 sequence (DNA): TGTGCCAGCAGTTTCCGGTTGGAAGAGACCCAGTACTTC. Protein: CASSFRLEETQYF.